These 30 T cell receptor beta chains were all obtained from the same sample, sequenced in a study of cytomegalovirus exposure and HLA in healthy donors. Profiling relied on immunoSEQ multiplex PCR, and the TCRdb table lists in-frame clones only, not all of them. The sample includes some 210,000 clones, 75% to 90% of them seen just once. Sample: PBMCs. These receptors originate from a woman in her late teens or twenties in good health and CMV-seronegative.

The chain carries TRBV6-5 and TRBJ2-7, with TRBD2 identical over 8 bases. Germline-derived CDR1 and CDR2 are MNHEY and SVGAGI. With V trimmed by 4 bases and J by 4 bases, 9 bases remained unmatched. The CDR3 is made up of 15 amino acids. The CDR3 DNA reads as TGTGCCAGCAGTTCTCCAGGACTAGCAGGGTACGAGCAGTACTTC. It yields the protein CASSSPGLAGYEQYF.

The rearrangement links TRBV10-3 to TRBJ2-7, with D perhaps matching TRBD1 or TRBD2 (5 bases each). V was shortened by 7 bases and J by 2 bases, with 15 bases between the two germline ends. This CDR3 region has 14 residues. Germline V CDR1 and CDR2: ENHRY, SYGVKD. CDR3 bases: TGTGCCATCAAACCGGGACGCACAACCTACGAGCAGTACTTC. Its protein product is CAIKPGRTTYEQYF.

The chain is built from TRBV6-1 and TRBJ1-1; a weak D match, TRBD1 (5 bases). Germline CDR1 MNHNS, CDR2 SASEGT. CDR3 length: 14 residues. V lost 5 bases and J lost 2, with 12 bases in between. Here the CDR3 reads CASSSHDRNTEAFF. DNA for the CDR3: TGTGCCAGCAGTTCCCATGACAGAAACACTGAAGCTTTCTTT.

J is TRBJ1-4 and V is TRBV7-8; D is undetermined. The CDR3 spans 14 residues. With 6 bases removed from V and 7 bases from J, the gap between germline ends came to 15 bases. Germline lookup yields CDR1 SGHVS and CDR2 FQNEAQ. The CDR3 DNA follows: TGTGCCAGCAGTGACCGGAGGGTTAGTGAAAAACTGTTTTTT. It is translated as CASSDRRVSEKLFF.

V gene TRBV5-6 combines with J gene TRBJ1-2; no firm D call. V gave up 2 bases and J gave up 3 bases, with 14 bases separating them. The CDR3 has 15 amino acids. CDR1 is SGHDT and CDR2 is YYEEEE in the germline V gene. Written as DNA, the CDR3 is TGTGCCAGCAGCTTAATCGCCAAAAGCTACTATGGCTACACCTTC. Translation: CASSLIAKSYYGYTF.

In DNA, the CDR3 is TGTGCCAGCACCCTCCAGAGCTCCTACAATGAGCAGTTCTTC. This gives the protein CASTLQSSYNEQFF. The chain joins TRBV28 to TRBJ2-1; no definite D call. This CDR3 spans 14 amino acids. Trimming shortened V by 7 bases and J by 0 bases, and 10 bases separated the two germline ends. The germline V gene encodes CDR1 MDHEN and CDR2 SYDVKM.

This sequence joins TRBV29-1 and TRBJ2-3; D may correspond to TRBD1 or TRBD2 (5 bases each). The CDR3 totals 13 residues. Germline assignment: CDR1 SQVTM and CDR2 ANQGSEA. Trimming left V 6 bases short and J 2 bases short, with 12 bases between. The CDR3 loop reads CSVGTDHTDTQYF. In nucleotides, the CDR3 is TGCAGCGTCGGGACGGACCACACAGATACGCAGTATTTT.

This rearrangement joins TRBV6-6 to TRBJ2-1; maybe TRBD2 (6 bases). V gave up 6 bases and J gave up 8 bases, with 17 bases separating them. Germline-derived CDR1 and CDR2 are MNHNY and SVGAGI (reference sequence). CDR3 length equals 14 residues. For the CDR3, the DNA is TGTGCCAGCAGCCCGTCCGGGAGATTACATGAGCAGTTCTTC. It encodes CASSPSGRLHEQFF.

V gene TRBV6-1 combines with J gene TRBJ2-1; 11 bases line up with TRBD2. V gave up 3 bases and J gave up 9 bases; unmatched junction bases: 10. The germline CDR1 and CDR2 sequences are MNHNS and SASEGT. CDR3 length equals 16 residues. The CDR3 loop is CASSELAGGKNGEQFF. The CDR3 DNA is TGTGCCAGCAGTGAGCTAGCGGGGGGCAAGAACGGTGAGCAGTTCTTC.

V gene TRBV5-4 combines with J gene TRBJ1-5; D gene ambiguous. The CDR3 is 13 amino acids. Trimming cost V 4 bases and J 2 bases, with 7 bases left between them. CDR1 and CDR2 (germline): SGHNT, YYREEE (reference sequence). CDR3 sequence reads: CASSENGNQPQHF. CDR3 DNA: TGTGCCAGCAGCGAGAACGGCAATCAGCCCCAGCATTTT.

The genes are TRBV27 and TRBJ2-2, with a tentative D call TRBD1 (5 bases). Germline-derived CDR1 and CDR2 are MNHEY and SMNVEV (reference sequence). This CDR3 has 14 amino acids. With 4 bases removed from V and 1 base from J, the gap between germline ends came to 7 bases. DNA of the CDR3: TGTGCCAGCAGTTCCGGACAGAACACCGGGGAGCTGTTTTTT. Translation: CASSSGQNTGELFF.

V is TRBV9 and J is TRBJ2-3, with 8 bases identical to TRBD1. In germline, CDR1 is SGDLS, CDR2 YYNGEE. CDR3 length equals 16 residues. After removal of 4 bases from V and 1 base from J, the junction contained 8 bases not matched to a gene. CDR3 residues: CASSPRTGLGTDTQYF. The CDR3, as DNA: TGTGCCAGCAGCCCCCGGACAGGGCTGGGCACAGATACGCAGTATTTT.

The chain recombines TRBV6-1 with TRBJ1-5, with D perhaps TRBD1 (6 bases). Germline loops: CDR1 MNHNS, CDR2 SASEGT. V was trimmed by 8 bases and J by 4 bases, leaving 9 bases between them. This CDR3 comprises 12 residues. CDR3 DNA: TGTGCCAGCCGACAGGCTAATCAGCCCCAGCATTTT. It is translated as CASRQANQPQHF.

Only one count was recorded for this clone. The DNA for the CDR3 is TGCGCCAGCAGTGCGACAGGGGGCCGAGATACGCAGTATTTT. Encoded protein: CASSATGGRDTQYF. The chain uses TRBV10-2 and TRBJ2-3; TRBD1 matches at 10 bases. The germline V gene has CDR1 WSHSY and CDR2 SAAADI. V shed 4 bases and J 5 bases; nucleotides not matched to a gene: 3. The CDR3 extends over 14 amino acids.

The chain employs TRBV28 and TRBJ2-7, with 14 bases aligning to TRBD2. The CDR3 extends over 15 amino acids. V gave up 5 bases and J gave up 4 bases; unmatched junction bases: 4. CDR1 and CDR2 from the germline V gene are MDHEN and SYDVKM. CDR3 nucleotide sequence: TGTGCCAGCAGTATCCGACTAGCGGGGGGGTACGAGCAGTACTTC. Protein product: CASSIRLAGGYEQYF.

CDR3 protein: CASSSGPGTDTQYF. CDR3 DNA sequence: TGTGCCAGCAGCTCCGGGCCCGGCACAGATACGCAGTATTTT. The V gene is TRBV7-8, the J gene TRBJ2-3; no definite D call. CDR3 length equals 14 residues. V lost 4 bases, J lost 1 base, and 9 bases lay in between. Germline lookup yields CDR1 SGHVS and CDR2 FQNEAQ.

The chain is built from TRBV5-4 and TRBJ2-6, with 7 bases aligning to TRBD2. Per germline, CDR1 SGHNT and CDR2 YYREEE (reference sequence). The length of the CDR3 is 18 residues. Trimming removed 0 bases from V and 3 bases from J; junction bases left unmatched: 9. The CDR3 loop reads CASSLDLGRGGGANVLTF. The CDR3 DNA reads TGTGCCAGCAGCTTGGACTTGGGGAGGGGAGGTGGGGCCAACGTCCTGACTTTC.

This chain links TRBV28 with TRBJ2-7; 8 bases map to TRBD2. V trimming: 7 bases; J trimming: 5 bases; junction bases outside the gene matches: 10. The CDR3 spans 14 residues. Germline lookup yields CDR1 MDHEN and CDR2 SYDVKM. Here the CDR3 reads CASNMGGRRDEQYF. CDR3 DNA: TGTGCCAGCAATATGGGCGGGAGGAGAGACGAGCAGTACTTC.

This clone was recorded a few times. The chain uses TRBV6-5 and TRBJ2-2, with D unclear. This CDR3 is built from 12 residues. The germline V gene has CDR1 MNHEY and CDR2 SVGAGI. V gave up 6 bases and J gave up 4 bases, with 6 bases separating them. The chain's CDR3 is CASSRSTGELFF. The CDR3 DNA sequence: TGTGCCAGCAGCCGGAGCACCGGGGAGCTGTTTTTT.

V usage is TRBV6-5 and J usage is TRBJ2-2, with D hard to call. Trimming removed 4 bases from V and 5 bases from J, with 14 bases in between. This CDR3 comprises 15 residues. Germline values: CDR1 MNHEY, CDR2 SVGAGI. DNA of the CDR3: TGTGCCAGCAGTTCGGGCCGATTCCCAACCGGGGAGCTGTTTTTT. Protein: CASSSGRFPTGELFF.

V and J are TRBV5-6 and TRBJ1-2; weak D call: TRBD1 (5 bases). The CDR3 runs 13 residues. V shed 0 bases and J shed 6 bases, with 9 bases lying between them. CDR1 and CDR2 from the germline V gene are SGHDT and YYEEEE. Here the CDR3 reads CASSLVSGDGYTF. The CDR3 DNA is TGTGCCAGCAGCTTGGTGTCGGGGGATGGCTACACCTTC. Full variable domain (rest looked up from reference TRBV5-6 and TRBJ1-2): DAGVTQSPTHLIKTRGQQVTLRCSPKSGHDTVSWYQQALGQGPQFIFQYYEEEERQRGNFPDRFSGHQFPNYSSELNVNALLLGDSALYLCASSLVSGDGYTFGSGTRLTVV.

This chain links TRBV4-1 with TRBJ1-1, with unresolved D. The CDR3 length is 15 residues. Per the germline V gene, CDR1 is MGHRA and CDR2 is YSYEKL. Trimming took off 0 bases at V and 0 bases at J, with 8 bases between the two ends. CDR3 DNA: TGCGCCAGCAGCCAAGATCCCCAAATGAACACTGAAGCTTTCTTT. Its translation: CASSQDPQMNTEAFF.

This clone was recorded once. The chain has TRBV14 and TRBJ1-4, with D perhaps matching TRBD1 (5 bases). The length of the CDR3 is 15 residues. With 0 bases removed from V and 8 bases from J, the gap between germline ends came to 13 bases. Germline assignment: CDR1 SGHDN and CDR2 FVKESK. The CDR3 nucleotides read TGTGCCAGCAGCCAAGATGTGGGACCGACCGAAAAACTGTTTTTT. Its protein product is CASSQDVGPTEKLFF. Full variable domain (remainder filled in from reference TRBV14 and TRBJ1-4): EAGVTQFPSHSVIEKGQTVTLRCDPISGHDNLYWYRRVMGKEIKFLLHFVKESKQDESGMPNNRFLAERTGGTYSTLKVQPAELEDSGVYFCASSQDVGPTEKLFFGSGTQLSVL.

For this clone: Without the conserved terminal phenylalanine or tryptophan, this CDR3 likely stems from a read error. Because the CDR3's place on the DNA is in doubt, the DNA is left out and the CDR3 is given as listed by TCRdb. The chain combines TRBV29-1 with TRBJ1-1. CDR1 is SQVTM and CDR2 is ANQGSEA in the germline V gene. Ends included, the CDR3 has 14 residues. Here the CDR3 reads CSVDGHRGPADVWL.

The chain is built from TRBV7-3 and TRBJ2-6, with 7 positions matching TRBD1. Trimming removed 4 bases from V and 4 bases from J; junction bases left unmatched: 7. Germline-derived CDR1 and CDR2 are SGHTA and FQGTGA. The CDR3 runs to 16 residues. CDR3 nucleotide sequence: TGTGCCAGCAGCTCCTACAGGGGTTCGGGGGCCAACGTCCTGACTTTC. Its translation is CASSSYRGSGANVLTF.

This chain links TRBV5-1 with TRBJ1-3, with D tentatively TRBD1 (5 bases). Germline V CDR1 and CDR2: SGHRS, YFSETQ. The CDR3 totals 12 residues. V was cut by 4 bases and J by 15 bases, with 17 bases left in between. This CDR3 is CASSDGGPEGYF. The CDR3 nucleotides read TGCGCCAGCAGCGACGGGGGACCCGAGGGATATTTT.

V gene TRBV2 combines with J gene TRBJ1-1, with D possibly matching TRBD1 (5 bases). This CDR3 has 12 amino acids. The V gene's germline CDR1 is SNHLY and CDR2 FYNNEI. Trimming stripped 11 bases from V and 7 bases from J, with 17 bases between. The CDR3 DNA sequence: TGTGCCGGACGGGGGGTCATGAGTGAAGCTTTCTTT. Protein: CAGRGVMSEAFF.

The gene calls are TRBV27 and TRBJ1-2; perhaps TRBD1 as D (6 bases). This CDR3 is built from 15 residues. CDR1 is MNHEY, CDR2 SMNVEV, per germline (reference sequence). With 3 bases removed from V and 5 bases from J, the gap between germline ends came to 16 bases. DNA of the CDR3: TGTGCCAGCAGTTTGGGGGCCAGGGGCGGGTATGGCTACACCTTC. Its translation is CASSLGARGGYGYTF.

The chain combines TRBV5-1 with TRBJ2-1; a weak D match, TRBD1 (5 bases). This CDR3 comprises 14 residues. Trimming shortened V by 3 bases and J by 5 bases, and 12 bases separated the two germline ends. CDR1 is SGHRS, CDR2 YFSETQ, per germline. The CDR3 loop is CASSSGAANNEQFF. CDR3 bases: TGCGCCAGCAGCTCTGGGGCGGCTAACAATGAGCAGTTCTTC.

The chain is built from TRBV29-1 and TRBJ1-1; the D gene is possibly TRBD1 (6 bases). V lost 2 bases, J lost 6 bases, and 7 bases lay in between. This CDR3 contains 11 residues. Germline V CDR1 and CDR2: SQVTM, ANQGSEA. DNA of the CDR3: TGCAGCGTTGAACAGGGGCCTGAAGCTTTCTTT. Protein product: CSVEQGPEAFF.